The source of this T cell receptor beta chain is a study of blood T cell repertoires in COVID-19 (dated by TCRdb to the early 2020s). At the level of the whole study: The collaborator samples originated in the United States, Italy and Spain and spanned the acute and convalescent phases of COVID-19. HLA class I and class II types, where available, came from metadata supplied by the sample provider rather than from assay-based typing. The dataset comprised deeply sampled blood TCRbeta repertoires from subjects exposed to, actively infected with, or recovered from COVID-19. The repertoires were released in a freely available public database intended as a resource for research on the immune response to SARS-CoV-2. The samples were drawn from two sources: the first 160 participants of the ongoing ImmuneRACE study, and 1,200 or so subjects contributed by 6 global collaborators. The material from the prospective study consisted of cDNA or gDNA derived from T cells, B-cell-depleted T cells, or PBMCs. Nearly every sample came with metadata listing a de-identified subject ID, COVID-19 status, age in years and sex.

Results the study describes overall, beyond this receptor: How much clinical and demographic metadata was included differed by source and by participant, and the metadata was provided uncurated.

Whole blood was collected in K2EDTA tubes by collaborating institutions according to the institutions' own protocols. For TCRbeta analysis, collaborators shipped samples in one of three forms: frozen whole blood, isolated PBMCs, or DNA extracted from either of those sample types. A word on this clone: Its antigen target is currently unknown. Per-base qualities were not stored, and no clone one base away is much larger.

TCRbeta CDR3 regions were amplified from genomic DNA by means of the immunoSEQ Assay, a bias-controlled multiplex PCR. The original methods were these. The number of nucleated cells in each sample was estimated by amplification of reference gene primers within the assay. To quantify the absolute abundance of each unique TCRbeta CDR3 rearrangement, sequence reads were collapsed and filtered. For each sample, productive Simpson clonality was calculated by taking the square root of Simpson's diversity index across productive rearrangements. Imported from immuneACCESS, the table was reduced by TCRdb to in-frame sequences with V and J called. These copies leave out some clones; in studies compared against another copy, an unresolved V gene accounts for under half, and the cause of the remainder is not known. D and trimming were read from the DNA, whereas the V and J calls and clone size are those reported in that table. Recorded for this sample are 87,000 or so clones; about 90% of them occurred a single time. Approximately 10% of the sample is in the top ten clones.

The specimen was peripheral blood. The sequence came from a man older than 75 with acute or convalescent COVID-19.

The DNA sequence is as follows: TGCGCCAGCAGCCAAGCGTTTGAGGAAAAACTGTTTTTT. It encodes CASSQAFEEKLFF. The sequence links TRBV4-1 to TRBJ1-4, with no D gene named confidently. There are 13 amino acids in the CDR3, from cysteine to phenylalanine inclusive. Only the CDR3 portion is preserved as DNA: 39 bases, with reading frame beginning at the first base. Looking up the germline V gene yields CDR1 MGHRA and CDR2 YSYEKL. V loses 1 base, J loses 8 bases, and the germline ends lie 8 bases apart.